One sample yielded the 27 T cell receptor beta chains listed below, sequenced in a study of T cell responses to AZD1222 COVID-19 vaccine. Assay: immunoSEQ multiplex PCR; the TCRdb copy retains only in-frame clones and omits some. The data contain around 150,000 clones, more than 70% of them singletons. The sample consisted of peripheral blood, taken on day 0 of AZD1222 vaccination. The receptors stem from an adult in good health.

CDR3 in amino acids: CASSRANEKLFF. CDR3 coding DNA: TGTGCCAGTAGTAGAGCTAATGAAAAACTGTTTTTT. This chain connects TRBV19 to TRBJ1-4; D call uncertain. This CDR3 comprises 12 residues. The V end was cut by 4 bases, the J end by 3 bases, with 3 bases between. Germline V gene data show CDR1 as LNHDA and CDR2 as SQIVND (reference sequence).

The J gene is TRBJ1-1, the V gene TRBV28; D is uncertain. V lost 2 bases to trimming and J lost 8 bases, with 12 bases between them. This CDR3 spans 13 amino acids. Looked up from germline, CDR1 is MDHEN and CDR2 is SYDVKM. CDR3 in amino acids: CASSLTAPNEAFF. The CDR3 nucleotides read TGTGCCAGCAGTTTAACGGCTCCCAACGAAGCTTTCTTT.

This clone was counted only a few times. CDR3 in amino acids: CASSGISGNSPLHF. CDR3 sequence (DNA): TGTGCCAGCAGCGGGATCTCCGGGAATTCACCCCTCCACTTT. The gene calls are TRBV2 and TRBJ1-6; D gene uncertain. V lost 6 bases, J lost 7 bases, and 13 bases lay in between. This CDR3 comprises 14 residues. Germline V gene data show CDR1 as SNHLY and CDR2 as FYNNEI.

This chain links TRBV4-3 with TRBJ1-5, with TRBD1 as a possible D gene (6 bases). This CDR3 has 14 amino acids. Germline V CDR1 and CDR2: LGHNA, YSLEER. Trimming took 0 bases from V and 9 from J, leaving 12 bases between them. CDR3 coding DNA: TGCGCCAGCAGCCAAGATGTGGGGGGGCGGCCCCAGCATTTT. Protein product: CASSQDVGGRPQHF.

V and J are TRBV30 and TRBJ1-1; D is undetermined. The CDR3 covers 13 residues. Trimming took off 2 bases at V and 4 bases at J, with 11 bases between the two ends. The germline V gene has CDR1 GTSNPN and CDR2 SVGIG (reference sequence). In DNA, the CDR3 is TGTGCCTGGAGTACTTCAGGTGTCACTGAAGCTTTCTTT. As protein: CAWSTSGVTEAFF.

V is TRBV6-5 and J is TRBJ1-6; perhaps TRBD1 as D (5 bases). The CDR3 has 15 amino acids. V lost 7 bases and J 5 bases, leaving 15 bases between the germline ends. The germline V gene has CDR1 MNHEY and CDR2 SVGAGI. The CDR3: CASTPGWGNNSPLHF. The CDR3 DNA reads TGTGCCAGCACCCCAGGGTGGGGGAATAATTCACCCCTCCACTTT.

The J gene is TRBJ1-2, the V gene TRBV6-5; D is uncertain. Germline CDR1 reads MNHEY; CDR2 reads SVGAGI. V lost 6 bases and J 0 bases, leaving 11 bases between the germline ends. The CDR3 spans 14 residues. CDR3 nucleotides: TGTGCCAGCAGCCAACATCAAGCTAACTATGGCTACACCTTC. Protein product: CASSQHQANYGYTF.

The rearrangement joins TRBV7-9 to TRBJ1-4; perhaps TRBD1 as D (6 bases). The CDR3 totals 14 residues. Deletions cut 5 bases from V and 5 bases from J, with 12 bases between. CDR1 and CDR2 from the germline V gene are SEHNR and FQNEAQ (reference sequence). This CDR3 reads CASSPQGLNEKLFF. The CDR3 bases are TGTGCCAGCAGCCCCCAGGGGTTGAATGAAAAACTGTTTTTT.

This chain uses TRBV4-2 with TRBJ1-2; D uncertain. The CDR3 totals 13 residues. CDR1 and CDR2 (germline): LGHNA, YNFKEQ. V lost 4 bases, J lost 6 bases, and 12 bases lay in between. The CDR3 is CASSPDPRDGYTF. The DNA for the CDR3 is TGTGCCAGCAGCCCAGACCCCCGGGATGGCTACACCTTC.

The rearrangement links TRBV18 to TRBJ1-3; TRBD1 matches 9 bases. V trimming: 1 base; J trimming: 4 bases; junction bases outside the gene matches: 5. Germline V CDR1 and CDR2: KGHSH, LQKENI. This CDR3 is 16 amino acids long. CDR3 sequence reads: CASSPRDRVSGNTIYF. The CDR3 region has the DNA TGTGCCAGCTCACCACGGGACAGGGTGTCCGGAAACACCATATATTTT.

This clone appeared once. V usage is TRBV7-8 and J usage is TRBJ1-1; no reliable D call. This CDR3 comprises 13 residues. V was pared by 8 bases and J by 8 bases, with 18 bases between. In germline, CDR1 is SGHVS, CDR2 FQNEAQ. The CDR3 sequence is CASVKGSNLEAFF. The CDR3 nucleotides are TGTGCCAGCGTAAAGGGATCGAATTTAGAAGCTTTCTTT.

CDR3 loop: CASSTGTVKEKLFF. The CDR3 DNA sequence: TGTGCCAGCAGTACCGGGACAGTGAAGGAAAAACTGTTTTTT. The chain uses TRBV28 and TRBJ1-4; TRBD1 matches at 7 bases. CDR1 and CDR2 from the germline V gene are MDHEN and SYDVKM. This CDR3 comprises 14 residues. V shed 5 bases and J 8 bases; nucleotides not matched to a gene: 8. The full variable domain, with the rest looked up from reference TRBV28 and TRBJ1-4, is DVKVTQSSRYLVKRTGEKVFLECVQDMDHENMFWYRQDPGLGLRLIYFSYDVKMKEKGDIPEGYSVSREKKERFSLILESASTNQTSMYLCASSTGTVKEKLFFGSGTQLSVL.

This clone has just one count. CDR3 in DNA: TGTGCCAGCAGCAAGGACAGGGATCAGCCCCAGCATTTT. It yields the protein CASSKDRDQPQHF. The rearrangement uses TRBV7-2 and TRBJ1-5; 8 nucleotides agree with TRBD1. Per germline, CDR1 SGHTA and CDR2 FQGNSA. Trimming at V came to 5 bases and at J to 5 bases, leaving 2 bases not matched to a gene. The CDR3 sequence is 13 residues long.

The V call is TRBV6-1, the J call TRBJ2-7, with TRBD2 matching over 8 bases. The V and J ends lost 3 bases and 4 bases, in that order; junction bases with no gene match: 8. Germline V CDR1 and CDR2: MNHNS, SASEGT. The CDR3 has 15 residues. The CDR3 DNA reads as TGTGCCAGCAGTGAGCCGGGGGGGCCGAAGTACGAGCAGTACTTC. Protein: CASSEPGGPKYEQYF.

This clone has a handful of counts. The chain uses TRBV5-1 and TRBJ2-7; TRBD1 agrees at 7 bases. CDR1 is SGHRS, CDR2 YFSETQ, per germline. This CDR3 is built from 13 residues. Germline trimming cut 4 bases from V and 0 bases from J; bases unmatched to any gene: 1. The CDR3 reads CASSGTASYEQYF. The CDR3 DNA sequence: TGCGCCAGCAGCGGGACAGCCTCCTACGAGCAGTACTTC.

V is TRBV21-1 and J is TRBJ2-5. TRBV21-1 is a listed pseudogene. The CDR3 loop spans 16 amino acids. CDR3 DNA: TGTGCCAGCAGCAGGGTGGGGGTGCCTAGCCAAGAGACCCAGTACTTC. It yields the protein CASSRVGVPSQETQYF.

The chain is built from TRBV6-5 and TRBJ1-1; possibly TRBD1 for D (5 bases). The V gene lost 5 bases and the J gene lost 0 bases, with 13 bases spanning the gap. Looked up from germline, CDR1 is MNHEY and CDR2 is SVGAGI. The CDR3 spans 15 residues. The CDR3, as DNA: TGTGCCAGCAGTCCGGGACGCAAGATGAACACTGAAGCTTTCTTT. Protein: CASSPGRKMNTEAFF.

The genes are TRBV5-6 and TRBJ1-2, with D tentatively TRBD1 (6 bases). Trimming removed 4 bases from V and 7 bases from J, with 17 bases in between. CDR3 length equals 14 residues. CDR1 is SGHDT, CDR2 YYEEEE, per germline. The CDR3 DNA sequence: TGTGCCAGCAGCCCCCAGGACAGTCCAGGTGGCTACACCTTC. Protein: CASSPQDSPGGYTF.

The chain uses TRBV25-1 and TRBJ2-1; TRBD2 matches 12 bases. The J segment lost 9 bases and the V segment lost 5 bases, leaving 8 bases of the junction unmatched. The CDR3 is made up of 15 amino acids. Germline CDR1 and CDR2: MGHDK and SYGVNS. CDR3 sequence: CASSPLAGGPIEQFF. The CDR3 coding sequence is TGTGCCAGCAGTCCCCTAGCGGGAGGGCCTATTGAGCAGTTCTTC.

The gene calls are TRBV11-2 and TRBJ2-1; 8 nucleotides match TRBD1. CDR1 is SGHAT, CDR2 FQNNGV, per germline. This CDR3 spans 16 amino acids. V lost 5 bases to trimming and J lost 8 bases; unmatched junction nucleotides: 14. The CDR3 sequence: CASSVAAGGNWDEQFF. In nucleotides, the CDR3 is TGTGCCAGCAGCGTCGCGGCAGGGGGCAATTGGGATGAGCAGTTCTTC.

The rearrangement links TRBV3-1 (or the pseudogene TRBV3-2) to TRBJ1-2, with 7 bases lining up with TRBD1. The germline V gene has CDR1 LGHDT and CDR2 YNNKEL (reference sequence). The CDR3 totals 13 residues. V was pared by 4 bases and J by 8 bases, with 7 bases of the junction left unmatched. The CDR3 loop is CASSPDRVGGYTF. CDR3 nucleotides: TGTGCCAGCAGCCCAGACAGGGTAGGAGGCTACACCTTC.

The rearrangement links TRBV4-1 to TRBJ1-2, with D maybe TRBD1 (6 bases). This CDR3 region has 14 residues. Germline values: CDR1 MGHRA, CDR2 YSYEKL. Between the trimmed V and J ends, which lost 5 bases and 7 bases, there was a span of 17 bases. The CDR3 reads CASSGGLPGAGYTF. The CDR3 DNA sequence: TGCGCCAGCAGCGGTGGGCTGCCAGGGGCTGGCTACACCTTC.

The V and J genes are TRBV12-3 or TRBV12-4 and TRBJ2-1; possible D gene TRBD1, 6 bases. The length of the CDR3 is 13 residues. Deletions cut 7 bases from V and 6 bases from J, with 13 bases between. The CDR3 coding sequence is TGTGCCAGCAAGTGGGGGCCTGGCAATGAGCAGTTCTTC. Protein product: CASKWGPGNEQFF.

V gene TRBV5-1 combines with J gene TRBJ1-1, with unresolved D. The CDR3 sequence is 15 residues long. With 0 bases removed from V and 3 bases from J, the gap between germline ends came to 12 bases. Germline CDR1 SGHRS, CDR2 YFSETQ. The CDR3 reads CASSLEGQAYTEAFF. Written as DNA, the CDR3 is TGCGCCAGCAGCTTGGAAGGGCAGGCATACACTGAAGCTTTCTTT.

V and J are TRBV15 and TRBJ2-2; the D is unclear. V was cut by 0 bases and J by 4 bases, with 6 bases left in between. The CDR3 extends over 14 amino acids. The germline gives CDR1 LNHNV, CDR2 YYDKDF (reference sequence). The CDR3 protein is CATSRDGGTGELFF. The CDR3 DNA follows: TGTGCCACCAGCAGAGATGGCGGCACCGGGGAGCTGTTTTTT. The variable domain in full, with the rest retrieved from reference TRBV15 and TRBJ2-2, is DAMVIQNPRYQVTQFGKPVTLSCSQTLNHNVMYWYQQKSSQAPKLLFHYYDKDFNNEADTPDNFQSRRPNTSFCFLDIRSPGLGDTAMYLCATSRDGGTGELFFGEGSRLTVL.

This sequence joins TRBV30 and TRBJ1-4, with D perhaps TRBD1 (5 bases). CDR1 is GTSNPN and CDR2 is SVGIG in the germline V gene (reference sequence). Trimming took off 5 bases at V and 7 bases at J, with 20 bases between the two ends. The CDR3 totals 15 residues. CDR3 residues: CAWAYQGTGSEKLFF. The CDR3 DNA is TGTGCCTGGGCGTATCAGGGTACCGGTAGTGAAAAACTGTTTTTT.

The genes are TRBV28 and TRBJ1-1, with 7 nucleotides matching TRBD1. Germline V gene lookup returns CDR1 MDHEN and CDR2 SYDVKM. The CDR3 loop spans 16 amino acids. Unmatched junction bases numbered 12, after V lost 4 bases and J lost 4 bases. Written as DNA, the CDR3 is TGTGCCAGCAGTTCCCCGGGGGCAGGGGGAAGCACTGAAGCTTTCTTT. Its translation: CASSSPGAGGSTEAFF.